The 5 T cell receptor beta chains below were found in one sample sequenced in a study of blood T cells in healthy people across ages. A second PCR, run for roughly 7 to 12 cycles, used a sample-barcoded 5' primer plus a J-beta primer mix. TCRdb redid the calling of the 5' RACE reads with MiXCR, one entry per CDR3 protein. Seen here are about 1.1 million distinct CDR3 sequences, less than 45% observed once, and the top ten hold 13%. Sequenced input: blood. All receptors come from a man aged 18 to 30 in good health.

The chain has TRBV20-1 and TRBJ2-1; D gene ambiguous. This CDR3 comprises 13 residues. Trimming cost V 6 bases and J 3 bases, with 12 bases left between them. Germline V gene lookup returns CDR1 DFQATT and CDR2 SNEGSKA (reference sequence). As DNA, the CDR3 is TGCAGTGCCCGTGGGGAAAACTACAATGAGCAGTTCTTC. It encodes CSARGENYNEQFF.

The CDR3 sequence: CSAVTVGQETQYF. CDR3 DNA: TGCAGTGCCGTGACAGTCGGACAAGAGACCCAGTACTTC. The chain uses TRBV20-1 and TRBJ2-5; TRBD1 is a possible D gene (5 bases). The germline V gene has CDR1 DFQATT and CDR2 SNEGSKA (reference sequence). The CDR3 spans 13 residues. The ends were cut back, 6 bases at V and 2 bases at J, with 13 bases in the middle.

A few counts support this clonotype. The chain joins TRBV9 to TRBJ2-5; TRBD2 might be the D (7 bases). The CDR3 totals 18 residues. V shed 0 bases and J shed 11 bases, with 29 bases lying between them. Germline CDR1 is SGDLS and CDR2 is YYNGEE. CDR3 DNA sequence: TGTGCCAGCAGCGTAGTGGGGGGGGGCCGCCCCTTTAGTAATGAGCAGTACTTC. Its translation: CASSVVGGGRPFSNEQYF.

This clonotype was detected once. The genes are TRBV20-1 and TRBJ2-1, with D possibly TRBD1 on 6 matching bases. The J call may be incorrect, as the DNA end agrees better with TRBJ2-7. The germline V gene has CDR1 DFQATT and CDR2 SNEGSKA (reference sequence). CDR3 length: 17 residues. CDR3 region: CSARGALAESSYNEQYF. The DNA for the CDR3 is TGCAGTGCTAGGGGGGCTCTCGCCGAGAGCTCCTACAATGAGCAGTACTTC.

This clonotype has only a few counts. Here the CDR3 reads CASSYGQGYEQFF. The DNA of the CDR3 is TGTGCCAGCAGTTACGGACAGGGCTATGAGCAGTTCTTC. This chain uses TRBV6-6 with TRBJ2-1; 8 nucleotides line up with TRBD1. V gave up 2 bases and J gave up 8 bases; unmatched junction bases: 2. Germline values: CDR1 MNHNY, CDR2 SVGAGI (reference sequence). The CDR3 consists of 13 residues.